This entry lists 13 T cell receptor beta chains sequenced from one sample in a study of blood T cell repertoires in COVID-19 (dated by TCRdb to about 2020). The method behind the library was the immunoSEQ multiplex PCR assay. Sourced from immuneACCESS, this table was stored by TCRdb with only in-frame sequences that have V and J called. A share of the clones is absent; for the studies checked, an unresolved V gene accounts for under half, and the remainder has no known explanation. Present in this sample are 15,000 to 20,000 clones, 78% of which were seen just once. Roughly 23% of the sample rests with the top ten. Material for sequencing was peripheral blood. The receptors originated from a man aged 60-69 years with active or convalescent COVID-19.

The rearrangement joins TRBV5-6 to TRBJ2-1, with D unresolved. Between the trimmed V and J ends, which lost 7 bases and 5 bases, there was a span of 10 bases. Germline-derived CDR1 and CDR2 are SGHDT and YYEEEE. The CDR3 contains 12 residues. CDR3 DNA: TGTGCCAGCGCCACCCGGGACAATGAGCAGTTCTTC. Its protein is CASATRDNEQFF.

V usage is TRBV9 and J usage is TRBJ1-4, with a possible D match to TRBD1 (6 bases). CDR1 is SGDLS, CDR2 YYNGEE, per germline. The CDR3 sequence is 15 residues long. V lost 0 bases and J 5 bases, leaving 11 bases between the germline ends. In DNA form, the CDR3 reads TGTGCCAGCAGCGTAGGGGAAACAGGGAATGAAAAACTGTTTTTT. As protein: CASSVGETGNEKLFF. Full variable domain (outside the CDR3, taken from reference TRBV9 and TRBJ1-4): DSGVTQTPKHLITATGQRVTLRCSPRSGDLSVYWYQQSLDQGLQFLIQYYNGEERAKGNILERFSAQQFPDLHSELNLSSLELGDSALYFCASSVGETGNEKLFFGSGTQLSVL.

CDR3 region: CASSGATSGGTGELFF. CDR3 nucleotides: TGTGCCAGCAGTGGGGCGACTAGCGGGGGGACCGGGGAGCTGTTTTTT. V and J are TRBV5-4 and TRBJ2-2, with TRBD2 identical over 13 bases. There are 16 residues in the CDR3. Germline loops: CDR1 SGHNT, CDR2 YYREEE (reference sequence). With 5 bases clipped from V and 5 bases from J, the junction kept 6 bases outside the gene matches.

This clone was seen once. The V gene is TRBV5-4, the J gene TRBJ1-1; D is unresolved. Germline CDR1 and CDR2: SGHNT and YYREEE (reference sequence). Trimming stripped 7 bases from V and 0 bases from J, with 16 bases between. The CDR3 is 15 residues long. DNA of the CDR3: TGTGCCAGCGCATCTTTCTATCGAATGAACACTGAAGCTTTCTTT. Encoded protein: CASASFYRMNTEAFF.

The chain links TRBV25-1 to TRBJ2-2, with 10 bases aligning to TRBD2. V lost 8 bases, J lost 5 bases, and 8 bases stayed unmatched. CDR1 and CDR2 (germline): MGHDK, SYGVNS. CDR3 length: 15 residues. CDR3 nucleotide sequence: TGTGCCAGCGGAAGCGGGGGGGCACGAACCGGGGAGCTGTTTTTT. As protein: CASGSGGARTGELFF.

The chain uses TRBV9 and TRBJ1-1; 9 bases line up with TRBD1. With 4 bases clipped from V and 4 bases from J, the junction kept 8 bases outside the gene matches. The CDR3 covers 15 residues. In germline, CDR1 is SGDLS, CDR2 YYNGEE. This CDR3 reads CASSPRGTGPTEAFF. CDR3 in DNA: TGTGCCAGCAGCCCCCGAGGGACAGGGCCCACTGAAGCTTTCTTT. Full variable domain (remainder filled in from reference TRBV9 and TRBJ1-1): DSGVTQTPKHLITATGQRVTLRCSPRSGDLSVYWYQQSLDQGLQFLIQYYNGEERAKGNILERFSAQQFPDLHSELNLSSLELGDSALYFCASSPRGTGPTEAFFGQGTRLTVV.

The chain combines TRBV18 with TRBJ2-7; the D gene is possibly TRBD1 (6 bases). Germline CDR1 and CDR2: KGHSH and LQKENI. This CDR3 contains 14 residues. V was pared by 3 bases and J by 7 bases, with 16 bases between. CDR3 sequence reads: CASSPRDIQGEQYF. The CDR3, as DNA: TGTGCCAGCTCACCTCGGGACATTCAGGGGGAGCAGTACTTC.

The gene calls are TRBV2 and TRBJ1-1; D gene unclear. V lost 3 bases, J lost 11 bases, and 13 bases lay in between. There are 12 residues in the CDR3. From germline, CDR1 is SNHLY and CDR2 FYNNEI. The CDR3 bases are TGTGCCAGCAGTGAGTACGGTCGGAGCGCTTTCTTT. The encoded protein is CASSEYGRSAFF.

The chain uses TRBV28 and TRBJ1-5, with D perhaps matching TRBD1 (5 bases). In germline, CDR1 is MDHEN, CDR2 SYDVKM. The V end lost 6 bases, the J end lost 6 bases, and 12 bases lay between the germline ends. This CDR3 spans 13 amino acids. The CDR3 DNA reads TGTGCCAGCAGCCCGGACGGGGGTCAGCCCCAGCATTTT. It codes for CASSPDGGQPQHF.

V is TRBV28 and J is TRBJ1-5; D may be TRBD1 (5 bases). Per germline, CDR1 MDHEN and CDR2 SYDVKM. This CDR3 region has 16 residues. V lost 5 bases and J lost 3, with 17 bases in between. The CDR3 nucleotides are TGTGCCAGCAGTCCCCCTGGGTCAGGGAACAATCAGCCCCAGCATTTT. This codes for CASSPPGSGNNQPQHF.

CDR3 sequence: CASSLVHTETQYF. Written as DNA, the CDR3 is TGTGCCAGCAGCTTAGTGCACACAGAGACCCAGTACTTC. The chain joins TRBV11-3 to TRBJ2-5; no clear D. Germline V CDR1 and CDR2: SGHNT, YENEEA. The CDR3 runs to 13 residues. Trimming removed 1 base at V and 4 bases at J, with 7 bases between.

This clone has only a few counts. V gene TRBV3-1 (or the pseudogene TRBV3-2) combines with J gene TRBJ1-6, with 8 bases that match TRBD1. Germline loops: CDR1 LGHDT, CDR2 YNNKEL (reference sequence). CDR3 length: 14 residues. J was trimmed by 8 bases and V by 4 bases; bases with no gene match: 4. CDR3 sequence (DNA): TGTGCCAGCAGCCTCACGACAGGGGATTCACCCCTCCACTTT. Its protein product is CASSLTTGDSPLHF.

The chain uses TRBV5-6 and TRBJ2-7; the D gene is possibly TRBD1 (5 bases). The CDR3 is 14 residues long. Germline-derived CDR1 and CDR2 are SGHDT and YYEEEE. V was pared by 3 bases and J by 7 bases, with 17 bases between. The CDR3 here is CASSYRTGTREQYF. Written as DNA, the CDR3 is TGTGCCAGCAGCTACAGAACAGGAACTCGGGAGCAGTACTTC.